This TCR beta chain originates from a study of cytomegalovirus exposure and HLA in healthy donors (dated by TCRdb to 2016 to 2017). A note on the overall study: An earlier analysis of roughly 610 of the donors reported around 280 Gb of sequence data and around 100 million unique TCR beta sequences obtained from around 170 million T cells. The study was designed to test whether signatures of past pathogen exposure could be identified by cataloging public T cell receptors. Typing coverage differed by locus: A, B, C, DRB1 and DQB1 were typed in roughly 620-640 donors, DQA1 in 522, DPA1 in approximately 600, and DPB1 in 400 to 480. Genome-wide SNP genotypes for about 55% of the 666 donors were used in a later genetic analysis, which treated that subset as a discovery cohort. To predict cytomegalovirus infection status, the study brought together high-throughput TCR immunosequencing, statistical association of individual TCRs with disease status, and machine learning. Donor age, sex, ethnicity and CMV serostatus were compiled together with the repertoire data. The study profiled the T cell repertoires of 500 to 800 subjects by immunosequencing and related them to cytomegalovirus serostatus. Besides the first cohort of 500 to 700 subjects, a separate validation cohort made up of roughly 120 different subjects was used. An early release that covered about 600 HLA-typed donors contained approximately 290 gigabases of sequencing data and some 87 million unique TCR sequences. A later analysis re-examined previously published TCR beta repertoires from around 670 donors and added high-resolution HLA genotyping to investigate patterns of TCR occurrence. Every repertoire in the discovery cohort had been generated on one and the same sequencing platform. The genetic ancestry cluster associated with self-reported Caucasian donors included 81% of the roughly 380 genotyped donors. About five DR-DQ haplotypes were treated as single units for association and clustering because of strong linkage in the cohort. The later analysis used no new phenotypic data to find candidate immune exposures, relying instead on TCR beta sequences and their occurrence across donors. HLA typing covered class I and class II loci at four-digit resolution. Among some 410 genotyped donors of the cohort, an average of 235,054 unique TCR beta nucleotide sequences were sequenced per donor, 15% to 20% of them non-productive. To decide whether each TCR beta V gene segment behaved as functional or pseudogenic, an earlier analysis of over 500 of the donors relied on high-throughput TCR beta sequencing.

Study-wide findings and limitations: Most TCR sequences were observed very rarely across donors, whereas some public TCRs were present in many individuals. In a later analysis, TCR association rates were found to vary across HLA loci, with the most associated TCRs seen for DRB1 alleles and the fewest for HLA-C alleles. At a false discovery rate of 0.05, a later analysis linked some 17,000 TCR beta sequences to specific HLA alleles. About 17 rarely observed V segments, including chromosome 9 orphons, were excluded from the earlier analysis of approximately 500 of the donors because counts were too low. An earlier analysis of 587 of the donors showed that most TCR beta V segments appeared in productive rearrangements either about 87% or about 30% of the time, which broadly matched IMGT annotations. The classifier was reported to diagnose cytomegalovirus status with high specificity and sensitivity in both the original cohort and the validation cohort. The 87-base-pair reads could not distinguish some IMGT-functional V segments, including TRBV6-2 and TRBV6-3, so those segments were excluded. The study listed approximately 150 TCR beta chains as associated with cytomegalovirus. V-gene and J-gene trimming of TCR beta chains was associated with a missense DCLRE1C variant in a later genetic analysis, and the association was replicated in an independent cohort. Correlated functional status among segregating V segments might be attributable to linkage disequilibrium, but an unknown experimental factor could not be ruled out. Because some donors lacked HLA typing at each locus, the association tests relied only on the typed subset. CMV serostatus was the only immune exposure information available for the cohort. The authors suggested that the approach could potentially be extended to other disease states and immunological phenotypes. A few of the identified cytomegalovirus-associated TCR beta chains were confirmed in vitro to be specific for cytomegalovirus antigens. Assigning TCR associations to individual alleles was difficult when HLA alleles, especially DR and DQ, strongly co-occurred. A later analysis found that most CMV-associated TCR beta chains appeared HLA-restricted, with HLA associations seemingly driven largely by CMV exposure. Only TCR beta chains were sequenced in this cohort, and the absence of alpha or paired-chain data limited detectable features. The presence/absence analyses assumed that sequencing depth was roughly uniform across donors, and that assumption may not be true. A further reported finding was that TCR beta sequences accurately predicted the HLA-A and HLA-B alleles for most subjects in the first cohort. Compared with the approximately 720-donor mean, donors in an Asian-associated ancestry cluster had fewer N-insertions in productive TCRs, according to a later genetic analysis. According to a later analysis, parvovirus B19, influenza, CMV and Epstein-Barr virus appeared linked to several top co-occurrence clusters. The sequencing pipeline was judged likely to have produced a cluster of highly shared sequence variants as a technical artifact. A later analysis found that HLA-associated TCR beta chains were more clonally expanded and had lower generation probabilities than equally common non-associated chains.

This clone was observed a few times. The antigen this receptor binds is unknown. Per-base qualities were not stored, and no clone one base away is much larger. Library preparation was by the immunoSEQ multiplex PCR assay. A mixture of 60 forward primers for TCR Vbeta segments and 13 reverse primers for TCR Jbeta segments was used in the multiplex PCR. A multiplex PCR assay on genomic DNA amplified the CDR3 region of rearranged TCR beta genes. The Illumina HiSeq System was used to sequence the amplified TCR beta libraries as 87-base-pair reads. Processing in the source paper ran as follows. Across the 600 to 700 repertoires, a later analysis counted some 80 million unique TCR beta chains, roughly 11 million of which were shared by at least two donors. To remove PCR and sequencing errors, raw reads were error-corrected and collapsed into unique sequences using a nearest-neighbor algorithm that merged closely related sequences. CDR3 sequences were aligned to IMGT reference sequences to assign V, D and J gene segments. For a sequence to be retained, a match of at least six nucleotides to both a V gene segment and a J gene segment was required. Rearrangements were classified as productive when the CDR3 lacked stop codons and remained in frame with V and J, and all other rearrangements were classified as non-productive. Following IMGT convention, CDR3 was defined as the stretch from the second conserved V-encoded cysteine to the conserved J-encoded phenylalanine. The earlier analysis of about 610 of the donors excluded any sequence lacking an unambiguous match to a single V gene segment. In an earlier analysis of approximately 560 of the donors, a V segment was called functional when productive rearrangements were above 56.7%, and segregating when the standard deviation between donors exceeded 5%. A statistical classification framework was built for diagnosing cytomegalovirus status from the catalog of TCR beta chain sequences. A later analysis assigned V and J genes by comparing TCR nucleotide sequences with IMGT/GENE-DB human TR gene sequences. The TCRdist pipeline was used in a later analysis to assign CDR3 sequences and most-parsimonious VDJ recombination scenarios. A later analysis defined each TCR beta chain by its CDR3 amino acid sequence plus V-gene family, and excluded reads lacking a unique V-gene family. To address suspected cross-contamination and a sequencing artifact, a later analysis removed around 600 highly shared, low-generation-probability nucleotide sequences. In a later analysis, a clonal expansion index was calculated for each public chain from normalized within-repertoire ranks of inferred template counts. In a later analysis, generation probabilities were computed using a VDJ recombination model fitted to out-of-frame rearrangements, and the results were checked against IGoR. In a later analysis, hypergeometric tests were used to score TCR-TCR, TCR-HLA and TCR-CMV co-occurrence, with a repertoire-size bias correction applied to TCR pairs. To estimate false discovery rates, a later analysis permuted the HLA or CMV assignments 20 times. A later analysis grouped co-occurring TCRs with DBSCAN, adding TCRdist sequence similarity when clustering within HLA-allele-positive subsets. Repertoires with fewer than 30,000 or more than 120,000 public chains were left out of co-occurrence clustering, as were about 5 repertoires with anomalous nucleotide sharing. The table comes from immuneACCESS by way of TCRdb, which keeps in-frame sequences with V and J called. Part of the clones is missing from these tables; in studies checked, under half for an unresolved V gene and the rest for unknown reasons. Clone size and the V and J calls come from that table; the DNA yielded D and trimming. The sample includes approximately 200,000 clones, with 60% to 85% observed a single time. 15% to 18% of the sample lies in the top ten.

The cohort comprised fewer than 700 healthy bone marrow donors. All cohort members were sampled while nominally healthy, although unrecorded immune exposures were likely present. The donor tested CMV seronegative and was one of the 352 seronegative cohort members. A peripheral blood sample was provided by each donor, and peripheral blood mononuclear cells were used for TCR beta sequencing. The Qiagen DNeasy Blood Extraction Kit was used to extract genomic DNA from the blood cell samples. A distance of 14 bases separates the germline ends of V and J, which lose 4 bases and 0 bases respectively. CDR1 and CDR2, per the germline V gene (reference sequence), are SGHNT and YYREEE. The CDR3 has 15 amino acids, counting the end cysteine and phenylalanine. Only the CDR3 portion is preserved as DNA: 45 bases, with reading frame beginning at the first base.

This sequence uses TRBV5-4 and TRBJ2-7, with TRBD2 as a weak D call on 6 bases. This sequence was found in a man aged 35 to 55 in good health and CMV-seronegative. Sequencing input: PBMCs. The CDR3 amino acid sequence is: CASSVAVASSYEQYF. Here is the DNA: TGTGCCAGCAGCGTAGCGGTTGCGAGCTCCTACGAGCAGTACTTC.